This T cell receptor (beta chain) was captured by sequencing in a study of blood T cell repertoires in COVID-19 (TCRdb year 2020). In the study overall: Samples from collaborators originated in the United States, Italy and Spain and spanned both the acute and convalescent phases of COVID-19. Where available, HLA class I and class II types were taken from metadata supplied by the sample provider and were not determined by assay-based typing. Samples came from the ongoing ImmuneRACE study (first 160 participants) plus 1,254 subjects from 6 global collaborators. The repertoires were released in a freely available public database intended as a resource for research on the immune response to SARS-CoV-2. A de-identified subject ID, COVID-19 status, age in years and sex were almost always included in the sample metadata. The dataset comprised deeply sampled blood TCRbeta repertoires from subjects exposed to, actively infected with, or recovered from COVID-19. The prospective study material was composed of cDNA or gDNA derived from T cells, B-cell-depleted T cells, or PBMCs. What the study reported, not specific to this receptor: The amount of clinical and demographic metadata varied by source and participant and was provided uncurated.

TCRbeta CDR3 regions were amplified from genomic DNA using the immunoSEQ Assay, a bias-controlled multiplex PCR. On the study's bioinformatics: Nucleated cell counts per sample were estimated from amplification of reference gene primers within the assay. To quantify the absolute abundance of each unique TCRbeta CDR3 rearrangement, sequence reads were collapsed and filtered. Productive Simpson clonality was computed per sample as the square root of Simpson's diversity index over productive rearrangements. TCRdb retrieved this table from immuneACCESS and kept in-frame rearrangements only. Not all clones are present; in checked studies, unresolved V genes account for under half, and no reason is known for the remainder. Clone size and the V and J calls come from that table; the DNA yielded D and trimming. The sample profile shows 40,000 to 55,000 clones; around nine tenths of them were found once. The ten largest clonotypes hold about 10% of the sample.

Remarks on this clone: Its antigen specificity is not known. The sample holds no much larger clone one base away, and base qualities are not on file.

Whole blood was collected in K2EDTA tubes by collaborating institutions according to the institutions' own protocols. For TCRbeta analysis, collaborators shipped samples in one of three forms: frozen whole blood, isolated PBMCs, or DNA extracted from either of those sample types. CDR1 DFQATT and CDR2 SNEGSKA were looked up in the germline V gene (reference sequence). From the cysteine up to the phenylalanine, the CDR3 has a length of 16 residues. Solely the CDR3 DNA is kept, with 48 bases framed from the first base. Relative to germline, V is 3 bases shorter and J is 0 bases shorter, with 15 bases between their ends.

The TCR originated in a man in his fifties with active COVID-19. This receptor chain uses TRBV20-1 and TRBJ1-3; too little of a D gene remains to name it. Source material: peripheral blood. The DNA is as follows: TGCAGTGCTAGTTCGGGGAGCCCTCTCTCTGGAAACACCATATATTTT. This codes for CSASSGSPLSGNTIYF.